A single sample is the source of the 6 T cell receptor beta chains below, sequenced in a study of cytomegalovirus exposure and HLA in healthy donors. Both 60 Vbeta primers and 13 Jbeta primers went into the PCR. Measured with immunoSEQ multiplex PCR; TCRdb has only the in-frame clones, and not every one. The data contain fewer than 250,000 clones, roughly four fifths of them singletons. The source material was PBMCs. The source of these receptors is a woman aged 25 to 39 in good health and CMV-seropositive.

The V call is TRBV5-6, the J call TRBJ2-1; 10 bases line up with TRBD2. The V gene end was trimmed by 0 bases and the J gene end by 8 bases; junction bases not matched to a gene: 11. This CDR3 spans 17 amino acids. Per the germline V gene, CDR1 is SGHDT and CDR2 is YYEEEE. The CDR3 DNA sequence: TGTGCCAGCAGCTTGGAATTGGTGCTAGCGGGAGTTTATGAGCAGTTCTTC. It translates to CASSLELVLAGVYEQFF.

The V and J genes are TRBV27 and TRBJ2-5; possibly TRBD2 for D (6 bases). Germline-derived CDR1 and CDR2 are MNHEY and SMNVEV (reference sequence). CDR3 size: 15 residues. Deletions cut 4 bases from V and 4 bases from J, with 16 bases between. The CDR3 bases are TGTGCCAGCAGTTCCTTCCTTAGAGCGGGAGAGACCCAGTACTTC. Its protein is CASSSFLRAGETQYF.

This chain links TRBV27 with TRBJ2-1; 11 bases match TRBD1. CDR3 size: 16 residues. V dropped 5 bases and J dropped 7; count of bases not matched to a gene: 10. The germline CDR1 and CDR2 sequences are MNHEY and SMNVEV (reference sequence). The CDR3 loop is CASSPTGTGGMNEQFF. Written as DNA, the CDR3 is TGTGCCAGCAGTCCGACCGGGACAGGGGGAATGAATGAGCAGTTCTTC.

The chain couples TRBV5-1 to TRBJ2-1; 7 nucleotides align to TRBD2. J lost 0 bases, V lost 1 base, and 4 bases had no gene match. CDR1 is SGHRS, CDR2 YFSETQ, per germline. This CDR3 comprises 16 residues. The CDR3 reads CASSLYGGSSYNEQFF. DNA of the CDR3: TGCGCCAGCAGCTTGTACGGCGGGAGCTCCTACAATGAGCAGTTCTTC. The full variable domain, completed using reference TRBV5-1 and TRBJ2-1, is KAGVTQTPRYLIKTRGQQVTLSCSPISGHRSVSWYQQTPGQGLQFLFEYFSETQRNKGNFPGRFSGRQFSNSRSEMNVSTLELGDSALYLCASSLYGGSSYNEQFFGPGTRLTVL.

The V gene is TRBV19, the J gene TRBJ2-6, with unresolved D. Germline assignment: CDR1 LNHDA and CDR2 SQIVND (reference sequence). Trimming left V 6 bases short and J 4 bases short, with 13 bases between. The CDR3 has 15 amino acids. The CDR3: CASSVTPWGANVLTF. The CDR3 coding sequence is TGTGCCAGTAGCGTGACACCGTGGGGGGCCAACGTCCTGACTTTC. The full variable domain, its missing parts supplied by reference TRBV19 and TRBJ2-6, is DGGITQSPKYLFRKEGQNVTLSCEQNLNHDAMYWYRQDPGQGLRLIYYSQIVNDFQKGDIAEGYSVSREKKESFPLTVTSAQKNPTAFYLCASSVTPWGANVLTFGAGSRLTVL.

V gene TRBV18 combines with J gene TRBJ2-2; 8 bases are a match to TRBD1. V lost 3 bases to trimming and J lost 0 bases; unmatched junction nucleotides: 3. Germline assignment: CDR1 KGHSH and CDR2 LQKENI. The CDR3 is 16 residues long. The CDR3 spells CASSPGQGSNTGELFF. The CDR3 DNA is TGTGCCAGCTCACCCGGACAGGGTTCGAACACCGGGGAGCTGTTTTTT. The whole variable domain, remainder taken from reference TRBV18 and TRBJ2-2, is NAGVMQNPRHLVRRRGQEARLRCSPMKGHSHVYWYRQLPEEGLKFMVYLQKENIIDESGMPKERFSAEFPKEGPSILRIQQVVRGDSAAYFCASSPGQGSNTGELFFGEGSRLTVL.